The next 7 T cell receptor beta chains were all read from a single sample in a study of regulatory T cells in long-lasting Graves disease. The time point was: newly diagnosed GD, antithyroid drugs for less than 3 months. From PBMCs, RNA was extracted and then used to make the TCR library. Libraries of TCR beta came from iRepertoire HTBI primers plus Arm-PCR of CDR3 regions. TCRdb analysed the multiplex PCR reads with MiXCR anew, one entry per CDR3 protein. The sample consists of approximately 460,000 distinct CDR3 sequences, over 15% of them appearing once. In addition, the sample was reused for a study of T cells in Graves' hyperthyroidism and ophthalmopathy.

The sequenced sample was peripheral blood mononuclear cells (PBMCs), obtained at new diagnosis, from a patient treated with antithyroid drugs. These receptor sequences come from a woman under 40 with Graves disease.

This chain uses TRBV4-3 with TRBJ2-4, with TRBD1 identical over 10 bases. Germline trimming cut 5 bases from V and 8 bases from J; bases unmatched to any gene: 15. This CDR3 is built from 17 residues. The germline V gene has CDR1 LGHNA and CDR2 YSLEER. The DNA for the CDR3 is TGCGCCAGCAGCACCTCTTACCGAGACAGGGGGCTATACATTCAGTACTTC. This codes for CASSTSYRDRGLYIQYF.

This clonotype was counted at least ten times. The chain carries TRBV19 and TRBJ2-1; 7 bases map to TRBD2. The germline CDR1 and CDR2 sequences are LNHDA and SQIVND (reference sequence). The CDR3 covers 13 residues. Trimming removed 9 bases from V and 2 bases from J; junction bases left unmatched: 4. The CDR3 DNA sequence: TGTGCCAGCGCCGGGACTACCTACAATGAGCAGTTCTTC. Protein: CASAGTTYNEQFF.

The rearrangement links TRBV7-3 to TRBJ1-2; D not resolved. This CDR3 region has 13 residues. Germline V gene lookup returns CDR1 SGHTA and CDR2 FQGTGA. The V end lost 5 bases, the J end lost 3 bases, and 10 bases lay between the germline ends. This CDR3 is CASSLQWYYGYTF. DNA for the CDR3: TGTGCCAGCAGCCTACAGTGGTACTATGGCTACACCTTC.

The chain carries TRBV10-3 and TRBJ2-4, with D perhaps TRBD2 (5 bases). Germline values: CDR1 ENHRY, CDR2 SYGVKD. The length of the CDR3 is 17 residues. The germline V and J ends were trimmed by 8 bases and 2 bases, with 22 bases remaining between them. CDR3 protein: CAIGTGPGGISKNIQYF. For the CDR3, the DNA is TGTGCCATCGGTACCGGGCCCGGAGGTATATCCAAAAACATTCAGTACTTC.

The chain is built from TRBV19 and TRBJ2-7; TRBD2 matches at 9 bases. The trim removed 3 bases at V and 2 bases at J, leaving 14 bases unmatched. The CDR3 consists of 18 residues. Germline loops: CDR1 LNHDA, CDR2 SQIVND (reference sequence). In nucleotides, the CDR3 is TGTGCCAGTAGTATGAAAGGTAGCGGGAGATCGACGACCTACGAGCAGTACTTC. It is translated as CASSMKGSGRSTTYEQYF.

This chain joins TRBV7-9 and TRBJ2-5, with D perhaps being TRBD1 or TRBD2 (5 bases each). Germline V gene sequence: CDR1 SEHNR, CDR2 FQNEAQ (reference sequence). V lost 3 bases to trimming and J lost 7 bases, with 12 bases between them. This CDR3 has 13 amino acids. CDR3 bases: TGTGCCAGCAGCTTCGGGACGGTGGGGACCCAGTACTTC. Amino acids: CASSFGTVGTQYF.

The chain joins TRBV30 to TRBJ1-2, with TRBD1 as a possible D gene (6 bases). Per germline, CDR1 GTSNPN and CDR2 SVGIG (reference sequence). The CDR3 extends over 12 amino acids. In nucleotides, the CDR3 is TGTGCTTTTCTGGGGACATCTTATGGCTACACCTTC. Translated, it gives CAFLGTSYGYTF.